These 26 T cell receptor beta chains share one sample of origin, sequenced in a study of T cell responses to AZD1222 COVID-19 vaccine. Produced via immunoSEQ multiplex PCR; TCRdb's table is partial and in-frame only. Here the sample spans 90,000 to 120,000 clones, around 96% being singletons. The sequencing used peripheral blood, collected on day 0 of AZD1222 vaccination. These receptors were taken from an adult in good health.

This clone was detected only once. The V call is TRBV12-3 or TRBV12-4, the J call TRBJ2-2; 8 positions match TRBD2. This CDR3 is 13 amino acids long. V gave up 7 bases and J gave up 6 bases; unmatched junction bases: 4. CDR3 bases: TGTGCCAGCACAAGCGGGAGCTCCGGGGAGCTGTTTTTT. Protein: CASTSGSSGELFF.

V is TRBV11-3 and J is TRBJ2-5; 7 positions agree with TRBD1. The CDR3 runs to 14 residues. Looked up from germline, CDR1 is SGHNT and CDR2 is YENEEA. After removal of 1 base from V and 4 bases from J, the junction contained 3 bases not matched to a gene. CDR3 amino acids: CASSLGAGGETQYF. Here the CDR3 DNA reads TGTGCCAGCAGCTTAGGGGCAGGGGGAGAGACCCAGTACTTC.

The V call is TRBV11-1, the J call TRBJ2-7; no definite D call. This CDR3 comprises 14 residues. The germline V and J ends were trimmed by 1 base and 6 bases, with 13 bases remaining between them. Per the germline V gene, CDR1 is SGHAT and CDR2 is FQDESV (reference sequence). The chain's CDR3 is CASSLGPEIGEQYF. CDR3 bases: TGTGCCAGCAGCTTAGGCCCCGAGATAGGCGAGCAGTACTTC.

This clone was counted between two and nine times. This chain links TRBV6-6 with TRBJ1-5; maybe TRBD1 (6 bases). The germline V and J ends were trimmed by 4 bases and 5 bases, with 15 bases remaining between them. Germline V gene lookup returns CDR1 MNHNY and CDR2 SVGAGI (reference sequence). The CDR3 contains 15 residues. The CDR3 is CASSSQDRPHQPQHF. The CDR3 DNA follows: TGTGCCAGCAGTTCACAGGACAGACCCCATCAGCCCCAGCATTTT.

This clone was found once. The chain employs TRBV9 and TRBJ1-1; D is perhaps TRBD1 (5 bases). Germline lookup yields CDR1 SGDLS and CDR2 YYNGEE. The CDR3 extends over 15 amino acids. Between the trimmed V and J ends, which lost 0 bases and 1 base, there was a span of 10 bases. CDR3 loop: CASSVEPQGNTEAFF. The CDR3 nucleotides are TGTGCCAGCAGCGTAGAACCTCAGGGGAACACTGAAGCTTTCTTT.

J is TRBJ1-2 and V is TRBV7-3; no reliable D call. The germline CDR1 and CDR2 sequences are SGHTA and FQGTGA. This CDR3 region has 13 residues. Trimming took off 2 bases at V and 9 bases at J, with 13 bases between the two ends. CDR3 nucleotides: TGTGCCAGCAGCTTAGGTAGCAGCCCCCGCTACACCTTC. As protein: CASSLGSSPRYTF.

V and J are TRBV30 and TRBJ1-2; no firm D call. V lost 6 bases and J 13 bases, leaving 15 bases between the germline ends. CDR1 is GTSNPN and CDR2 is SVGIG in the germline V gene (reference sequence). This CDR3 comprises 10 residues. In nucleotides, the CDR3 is TGTGCCTGTCACCGGACGGGTTCCACCTTC. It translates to CACHRTGSTF.

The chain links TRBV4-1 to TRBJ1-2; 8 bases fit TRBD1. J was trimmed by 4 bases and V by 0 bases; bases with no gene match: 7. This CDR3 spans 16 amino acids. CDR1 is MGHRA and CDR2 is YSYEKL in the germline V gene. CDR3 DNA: TGCGCCAGCAGCCAAGAAGGGACACAGGGGGTCTATGGCTACACCTTC. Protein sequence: CASSQEGTQGVYGYTF.

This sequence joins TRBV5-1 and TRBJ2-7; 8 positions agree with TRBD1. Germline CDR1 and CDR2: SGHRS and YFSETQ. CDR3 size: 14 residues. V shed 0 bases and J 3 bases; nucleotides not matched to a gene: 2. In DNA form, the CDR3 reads TGCGCCAGCAGCTTGGGGGACAGGTTCTACGAGCAGTACTTC. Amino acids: CASSLGDRFYEQYF. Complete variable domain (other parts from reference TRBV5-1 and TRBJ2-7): KAGVTQTPRYLIKTRGQQVTLSCSPISGHRSVSWYQQTPGQGLQFLFEYFSETQRNKGNFPGRFSGRQFSNSRSEMNVSTLELGDSALYLCASSLGDRFYEQYFGPGTRLTVT.

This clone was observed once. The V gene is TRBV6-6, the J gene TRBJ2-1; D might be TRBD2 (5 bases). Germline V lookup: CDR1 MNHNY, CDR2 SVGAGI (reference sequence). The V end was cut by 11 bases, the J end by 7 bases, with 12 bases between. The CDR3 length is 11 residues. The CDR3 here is CASYRGNEQFF. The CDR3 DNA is TGTGCCTCCTACCGGGGAAATGAGCAGTTCTTC.

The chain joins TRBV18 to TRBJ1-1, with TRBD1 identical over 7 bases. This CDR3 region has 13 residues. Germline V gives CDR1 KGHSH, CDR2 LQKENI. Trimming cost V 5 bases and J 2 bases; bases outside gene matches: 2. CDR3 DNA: TGTGCCAGCTCAGAGGGGGCTAACACTGAAGCTTTCTTT. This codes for CASSEGANTEAFF.

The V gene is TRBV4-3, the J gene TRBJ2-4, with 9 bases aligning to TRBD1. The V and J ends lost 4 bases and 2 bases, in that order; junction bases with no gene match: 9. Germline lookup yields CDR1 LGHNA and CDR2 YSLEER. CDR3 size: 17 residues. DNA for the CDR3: TGCGCCAGCAGCCGAGACCGGGACAGGGTTACCAAAAACATTCAGTACTTC. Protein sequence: CASSRDRDRVTKNIQYF.

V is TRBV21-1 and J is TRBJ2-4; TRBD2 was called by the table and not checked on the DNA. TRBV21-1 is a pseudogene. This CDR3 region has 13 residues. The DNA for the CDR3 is TGTGCCAGCCTTTCGGCCGAGCTAGACATTCAGTACTTC. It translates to CASLSAELDIQYF.

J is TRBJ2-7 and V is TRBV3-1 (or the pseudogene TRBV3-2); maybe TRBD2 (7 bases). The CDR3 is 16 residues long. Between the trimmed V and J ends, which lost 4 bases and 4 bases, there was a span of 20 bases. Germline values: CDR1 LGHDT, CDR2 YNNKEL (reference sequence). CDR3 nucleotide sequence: TGTGCCAGCAGCCCGGGGGGCGGGGGTCTTAGGTACGAGCAGTACTTC. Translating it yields CASSPGGGGLRYEQYF.

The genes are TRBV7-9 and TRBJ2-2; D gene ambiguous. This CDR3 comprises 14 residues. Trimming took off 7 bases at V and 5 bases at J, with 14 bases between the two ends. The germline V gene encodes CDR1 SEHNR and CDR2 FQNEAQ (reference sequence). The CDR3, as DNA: TGTGCCAGCAACCCCGCCGTTCTTACCGGGGAGCTGTTTTTT. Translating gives CASNPAVLTGELFF.

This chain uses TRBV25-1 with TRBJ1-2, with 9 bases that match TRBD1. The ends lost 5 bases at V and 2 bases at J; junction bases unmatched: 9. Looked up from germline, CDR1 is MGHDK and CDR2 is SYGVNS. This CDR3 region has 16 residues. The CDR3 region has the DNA TGTGCCAGCAGTTCCCCCGGGACAGGGACCAACTATGGCTACACCTTC. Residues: CASSSPGTGTNYGYTF.

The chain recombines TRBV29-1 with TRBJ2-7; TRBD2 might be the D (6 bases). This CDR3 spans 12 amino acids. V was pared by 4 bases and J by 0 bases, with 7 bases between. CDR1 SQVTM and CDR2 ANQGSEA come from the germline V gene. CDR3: CSVVGSSYEQYF. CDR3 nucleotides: TGCAGCGTTGTCGGGAGCTCCTACGAGCAGTACTTC.

Written as DNA, the CDR3 is TGTGCCTGGAGAATCTCCCAAGCAGATACGCAGTATTTT. Translation: CAWRISQADTQYF. The gene calls are TRBV30 and TRBJ2-3; D is uncertain. Germline CDR1 and CDR2: GTSNPN and SVGIG (reference sequence). The V end lost 3 bases, the J end lost 4 bases, and 11 bases lay between the germline ends. This CDR3 is built from 13 residues. The whole variable domain, filled in from reference TRBV30 and TRBJ2-3, reads SQTIHQWPATLVQPVGSPLSLECTVEGTSNPNLYWYRQAAGRGLQLLFYSVGIGQISSEVPQNLSASRPQDRQFILSSKKLLLSDSGFYLCAWRISQADTQYFGPGTRLTVL.

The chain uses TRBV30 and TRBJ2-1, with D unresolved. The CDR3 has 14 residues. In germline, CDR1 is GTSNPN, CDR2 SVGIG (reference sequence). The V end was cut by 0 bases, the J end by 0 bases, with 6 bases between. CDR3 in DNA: TGTGCCTGGAGTGTACGCTCCTCCTACAATGAGCAGTTCTTC. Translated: CAWSVRSSYNEQFF. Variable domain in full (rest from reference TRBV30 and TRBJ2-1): SQTIHQWPATLVQPVGSPLSLECTVEGTSNPNLYWYRQAAGRGLQLLFYSVGIGQISSEVPQNLSASRPQDRQFILSSKKLLLSDSGFYLCAWSVRSSYNEQFFGPGTRLTVL.

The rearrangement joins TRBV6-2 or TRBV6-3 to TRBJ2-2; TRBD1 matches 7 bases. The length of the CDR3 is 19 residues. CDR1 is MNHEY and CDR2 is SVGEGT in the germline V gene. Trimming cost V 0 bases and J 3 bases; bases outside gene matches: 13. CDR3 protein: CASSYSSSGQLIHTGELFF. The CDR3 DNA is TGTGCCAGCAGTTACTCGAGTTCGGGACAGCTCATTCACACCGGGGAGCTGTTTTTT.

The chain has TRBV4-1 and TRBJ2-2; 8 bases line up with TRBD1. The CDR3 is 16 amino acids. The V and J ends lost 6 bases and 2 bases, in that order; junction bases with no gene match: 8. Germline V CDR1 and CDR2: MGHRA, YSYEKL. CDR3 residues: CASRRGTGDNTGELFF. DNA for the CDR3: TGCGCCAGCAGACGGGGGACAGGAGATAACACCGGGGAGCTGTTTTTT.

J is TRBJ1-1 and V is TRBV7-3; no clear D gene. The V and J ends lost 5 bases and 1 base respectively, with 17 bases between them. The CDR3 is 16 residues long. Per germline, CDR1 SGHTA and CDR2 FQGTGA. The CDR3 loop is CASSAYPTMQNTEAFF. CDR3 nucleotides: TGTGCCAGCAGCGCTTATCCGACTATGCAGAACACTGAAGCTTTCTTT.

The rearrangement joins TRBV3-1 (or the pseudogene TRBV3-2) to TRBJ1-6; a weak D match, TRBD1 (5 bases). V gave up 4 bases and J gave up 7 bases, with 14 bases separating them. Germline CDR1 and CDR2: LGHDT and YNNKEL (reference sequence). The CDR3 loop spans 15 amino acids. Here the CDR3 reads CASSPRYPGNSPLHF. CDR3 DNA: TGTGCCAGCAGCCCGAGATACCCAGGGAATTCACCCCTCCACTTT.

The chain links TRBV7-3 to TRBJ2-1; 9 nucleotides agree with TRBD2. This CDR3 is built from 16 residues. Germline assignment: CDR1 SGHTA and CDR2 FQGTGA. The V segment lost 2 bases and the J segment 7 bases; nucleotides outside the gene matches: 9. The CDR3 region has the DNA TGTGCCAGCAGCTTATCGTTAGCGGGAGCCCTGAATGAGCAGTTCTTC. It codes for CASSLSLAGALNEQFF.

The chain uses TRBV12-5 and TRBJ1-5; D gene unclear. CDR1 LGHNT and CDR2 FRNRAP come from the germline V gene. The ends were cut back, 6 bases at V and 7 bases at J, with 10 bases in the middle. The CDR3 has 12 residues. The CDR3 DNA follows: TGTGCTAGTGGCCGAGATGGGCAGCCCCAGCATTTT. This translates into CASGRDGQPQHF.

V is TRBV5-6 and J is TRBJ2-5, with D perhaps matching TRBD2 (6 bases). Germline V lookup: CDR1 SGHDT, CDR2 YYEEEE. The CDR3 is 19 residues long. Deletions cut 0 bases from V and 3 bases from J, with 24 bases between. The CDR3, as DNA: TGTGCCAGCAGCTTGGAAACCAGTGTAACGATGCAGCGGGAAGAGACCCAGTACTTC. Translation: CASSLETSVTMQREETQYF.